This T cell receptor (beta chain) was identified during a study of blood T cell repertoires in COVID-19. As for the study in general: There were acute and convalescent COVID-19 samples, and they came from the United States, Italy and Spain. The analysed material was cDNA or gDNA that came from T cells, B-cell-depleted T cells, or PBMCs.

A few counts support this clone. V was cut by 6 bases and J by 4 bases, with 15 bases left in between. Germline assignment: CDR1 MNHEY and CDR2 SVGAGI. The CDR3 has 14 amino acids. In the study's own analysis: Quantification of nucleated cells was approximated via reference gene primer amplification. Profiling relied on immunoSEQ multiplex PCR, and the TCRdb table lists in-frame clones only, not all of them. Clone size and V and J calls were adopted from that table, with D and trimming inferred from the DNA. The sample contains 120,000 to 150,000 clones, approximately 88% of which appear only once. The chain joins TRBV6-5 to TRBJ1-2, with D tentatively TRBD1 (5 bases). Material: peripheral blood. The source of this sequence is a man aged 60 to 69 with active or convalescent COVID-19. The CDR3 region has the DNA TGTGCCAGCAGATTACCGGGACTCCCCTATGGCTACACCTTC. Protein: CASRLPGLPYGYTF.